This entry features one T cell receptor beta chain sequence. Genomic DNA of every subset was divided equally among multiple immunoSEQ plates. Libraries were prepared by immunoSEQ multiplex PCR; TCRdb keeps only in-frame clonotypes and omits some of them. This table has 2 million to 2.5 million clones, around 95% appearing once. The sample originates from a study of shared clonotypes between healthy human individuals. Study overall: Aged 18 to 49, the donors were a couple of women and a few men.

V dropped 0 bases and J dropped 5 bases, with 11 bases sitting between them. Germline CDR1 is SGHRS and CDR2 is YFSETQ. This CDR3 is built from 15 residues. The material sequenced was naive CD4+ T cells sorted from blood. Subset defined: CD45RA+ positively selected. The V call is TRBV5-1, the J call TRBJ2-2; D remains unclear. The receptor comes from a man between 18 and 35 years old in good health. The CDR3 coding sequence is TGCGCCAGCAGCTTGGTTTCCCTAACGACCGGGGAGCTGTTTTTT. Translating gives CASSLVSLTTGELFF.